This T cell receptor beta chain was recorded in a study of Graves' ophthalmopathy and Graves' hyperthyroidism. Notes on the study in general: Most clonotypes expanded in thyroid above 0.001 frequency were present in blood too.

In this cohort, patients with other autoimmune diseases, uncontrolled infections, pregnancy or lactation were excluded. It was on clinical symptoms, serum thyroxine, TRAb, thyroid ultrasound and orbital computed tomography that diagnosis relied. Investigators amplified TCR beta CDR3 regions from RNA transcripts. The first round was an RT-PCR with HTBI primers, and the second round was a multiplex PCR. One entry per CDR3 protein results from TCRdb running MiXCR on the multiplex PCR reads. The profile shows 650,000 to 800,000 distinct CDR3 sequences, 35% to 45% of them singletons. In its sample, this clonotype was seen many times. Its antigen is undetermined. Specimen: peripheral blood. The clonotype comes from an adult man with Graves' ophthalmopathy.

The CDR3 region has the DNA TGTGCCATCAGCACCGGGACAGGGACATACGAGCAGTACTTC. As protein: CAISTGTGTYEQYF. This chain links TRBV10-3 with TRBJ2-7, with 9 nucleotides matching TRBD1. Germline V gene lookup returns CDR1 ENHRY and CDR2 SYGVKD. V gave up 6 bases and J gave up 4 bases; unmatched junction bases: 7. This CDR3 region has 14 residues.